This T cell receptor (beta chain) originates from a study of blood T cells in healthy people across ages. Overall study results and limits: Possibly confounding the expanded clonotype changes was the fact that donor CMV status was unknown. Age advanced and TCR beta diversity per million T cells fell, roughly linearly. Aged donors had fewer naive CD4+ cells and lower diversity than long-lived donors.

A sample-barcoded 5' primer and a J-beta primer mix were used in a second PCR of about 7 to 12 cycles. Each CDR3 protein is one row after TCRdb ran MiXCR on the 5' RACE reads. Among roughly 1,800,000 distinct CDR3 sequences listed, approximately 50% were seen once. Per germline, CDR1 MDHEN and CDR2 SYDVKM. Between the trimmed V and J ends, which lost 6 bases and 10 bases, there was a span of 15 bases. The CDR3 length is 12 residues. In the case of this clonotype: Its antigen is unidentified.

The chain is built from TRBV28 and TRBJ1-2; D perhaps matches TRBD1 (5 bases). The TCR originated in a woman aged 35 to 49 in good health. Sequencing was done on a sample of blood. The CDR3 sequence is CASRDIGAPYTF. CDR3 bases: TGTGCCAGCAGGGACATAGGGGCCCCCTACACCTTC.